This TCR beta chain was profiled in a study of siplizumab effects on memory and regulatory T cells. It was 75,000 to 100,000 TCR templates that were assayed per sample. Sequencing used immunoSEQ multiplex PCR; TCRdb keeps in-frame clones, though not all of them. Among approximately 46,000 clones listed, over 90% were seen once. Comments on this clone: What it binds is unknown.

Study-wide findings and caveats: No assignable naive or memory phenotype existed for roughly 75-95% of proliferating CD4+ or CD8+ clones.

Per germline, CDR1 SGHDN and CDR2 FVKESK. V shed 1 base, J shed 4 bases, and the junction held 3 bases outside the gene matches. There are 14 residues in the CDR3. Material for sequencing was CD8+ T cells sorted from blood. The clonotype was recovered from a human donor in good health. The chain is built from TRBV14 and TRBJ1-2; TRBD1 aligns across 7 bases. DNA for the CDR3: TGTGCCAGCAGCCAAGCGTGGACAGGCTATGGCTACACCTTC. Translating gives CASSQAWTGYGYTF.